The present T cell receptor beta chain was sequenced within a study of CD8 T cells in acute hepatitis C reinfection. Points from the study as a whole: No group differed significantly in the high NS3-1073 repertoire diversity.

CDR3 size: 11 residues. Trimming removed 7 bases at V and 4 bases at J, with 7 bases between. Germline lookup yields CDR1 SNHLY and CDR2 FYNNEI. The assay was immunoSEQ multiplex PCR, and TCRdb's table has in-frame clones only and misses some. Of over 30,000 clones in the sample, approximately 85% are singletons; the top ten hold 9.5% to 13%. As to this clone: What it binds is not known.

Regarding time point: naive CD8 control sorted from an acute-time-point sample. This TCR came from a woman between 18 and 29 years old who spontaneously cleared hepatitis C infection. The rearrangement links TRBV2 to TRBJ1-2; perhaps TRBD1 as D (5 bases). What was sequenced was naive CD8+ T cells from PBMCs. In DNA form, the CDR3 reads TGTGCCAGCATTGGGACCTATGGCTACACCTTC. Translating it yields CASIGTYGYTF.